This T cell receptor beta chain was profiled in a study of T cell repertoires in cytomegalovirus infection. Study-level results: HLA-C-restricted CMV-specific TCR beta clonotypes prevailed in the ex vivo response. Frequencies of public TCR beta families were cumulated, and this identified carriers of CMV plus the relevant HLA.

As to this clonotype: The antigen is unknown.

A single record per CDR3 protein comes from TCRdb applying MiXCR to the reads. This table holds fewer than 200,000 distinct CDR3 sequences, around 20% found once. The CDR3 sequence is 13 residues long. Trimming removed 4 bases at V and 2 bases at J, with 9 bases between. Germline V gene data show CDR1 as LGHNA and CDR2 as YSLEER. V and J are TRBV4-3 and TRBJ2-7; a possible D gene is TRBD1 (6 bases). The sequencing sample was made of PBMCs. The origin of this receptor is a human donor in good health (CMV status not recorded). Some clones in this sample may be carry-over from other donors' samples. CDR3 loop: CASSRDMAYEQYF. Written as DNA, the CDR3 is TGCGCCAGCAGCCGGGACATGGCCTACGAGCAGTACTTC.